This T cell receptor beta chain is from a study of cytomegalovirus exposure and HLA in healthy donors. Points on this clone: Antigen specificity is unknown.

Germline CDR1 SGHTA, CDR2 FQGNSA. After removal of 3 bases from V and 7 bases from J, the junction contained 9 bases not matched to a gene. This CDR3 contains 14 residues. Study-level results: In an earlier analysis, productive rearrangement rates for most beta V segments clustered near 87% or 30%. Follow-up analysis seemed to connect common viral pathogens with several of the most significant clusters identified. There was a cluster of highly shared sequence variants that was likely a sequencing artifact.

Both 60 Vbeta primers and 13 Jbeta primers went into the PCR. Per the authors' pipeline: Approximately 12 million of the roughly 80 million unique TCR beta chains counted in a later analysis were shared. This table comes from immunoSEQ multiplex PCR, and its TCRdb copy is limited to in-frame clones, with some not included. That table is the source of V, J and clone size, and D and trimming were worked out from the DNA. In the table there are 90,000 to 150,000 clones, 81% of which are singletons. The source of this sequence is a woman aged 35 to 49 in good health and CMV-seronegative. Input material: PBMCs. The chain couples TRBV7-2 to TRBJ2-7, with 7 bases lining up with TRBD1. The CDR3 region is CASSFWDSASEQYF. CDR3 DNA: TGTGCCAGCAGCTTCTGGGACAGCGCAAGTGAGCAGTACTTC.